This T cell receptor (beta chain) was sequenced in a study of T cells in localized non-small cell lung cancer. Study-wide findings and caveats: The highest T cell clonality was in uninvolved adjacent lung, above tumor. Sequence data derive from only one tumor region, so heterogeneity remains possible. Adjacent lung held a median approximately 50 of the top 100 tumor clones.

Worth noting for this clone: Antigen unknown.

The table came from immunoSEQ multiplex PCR; TCRdb's copy has only in-frame clones and leaves some out. The data hold 10,000 to 15,000 clones, with 84% observed a single time. Trimming removed 6 bases from V and 5 bases from J; junction bases left unmatched: 12. The CDR3 has 15 residues. Germline V gene sequence: CDR1 SGHTA, CDR2 FQGTGA. This sequence originates from an older male donor with stage I squamous cell lung carcinoma. The sequenced sample was peripheral blood, obtained before any cancer treatment. The chain joins TRBV7-3 to TRBJ2-5; 7 nucleotides line up with TRBD1. CDR3 region: CASSQTGSWRETQYF. DNA of the CDR3: TGTGCCAGCAGTCAGACAGGGAGTTGGCGGGAGACCCAGTACTTC.